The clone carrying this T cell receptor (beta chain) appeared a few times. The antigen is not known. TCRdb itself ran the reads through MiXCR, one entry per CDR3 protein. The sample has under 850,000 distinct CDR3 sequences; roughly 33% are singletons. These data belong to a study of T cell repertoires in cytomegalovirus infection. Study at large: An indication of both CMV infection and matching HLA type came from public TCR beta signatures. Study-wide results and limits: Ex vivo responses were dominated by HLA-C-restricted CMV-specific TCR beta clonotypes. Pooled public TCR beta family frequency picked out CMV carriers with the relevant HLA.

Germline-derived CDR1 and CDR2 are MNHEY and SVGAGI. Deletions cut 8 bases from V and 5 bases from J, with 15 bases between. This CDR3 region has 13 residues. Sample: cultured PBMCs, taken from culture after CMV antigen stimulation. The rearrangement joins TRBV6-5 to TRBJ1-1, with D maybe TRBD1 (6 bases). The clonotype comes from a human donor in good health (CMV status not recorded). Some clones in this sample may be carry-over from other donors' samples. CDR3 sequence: CASVRGGLTEAFF. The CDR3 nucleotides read TGTGCCAGCGTGAGGGGGGGGCTGACTGAAGCTTTCTTT.